The 19 T cell receptor beta chains below all came from one sample that was sequenced in a study of blood T cell repertoires in COVID-19 (dated by TCRdb to 2018 to 2021). Libraries came from the immunoSEQ multiplex PCR assay. The clones in this table, taken by TCRdb from immuneACCESS, are in-frame only. Not every clone is retained; where verified, under half of the shortfall comes from an unresolved V gene, and the cause of the rest is unknown. This sample has about 260,000 clones in its table, and approximately 91% of those were observed once. 0.7% of the sample is taken by the ten largest. Sequenced input: peripheral blood. The receptors shown here come from a human donor in a cohort sampled during active COVID-19.

The genes are TRBV28 and TRBJ1-6, with D unclear. Germline V CDR1 and CDR2: MDHEN, SYDVKM. Trimming took off 6 bases at V and 6 bases at J, with 6 bases between the two ends. The CDR3 totals 12 residues. The CDR3 DNA is TGTGCCAGCAGACTTAGTAATTCACCCCTCCACTTT. Residues: CASRLSNSPLHF.

The chain employs TRBV5-6 and TRBJ2-7; 9 nucleotides agree with TRBD2. This CDR3 region has 12 residues. V trimming: 5 bases; J trimming: 12 bases; junction bases outside the gene matches: 9. The germline CDR1 and CDR2 sequences are SGHDT and YYEEEE. CDR3 sequence: CASSFSGSAAYF. The CDR3 bases are TGTGCCAGCAGTTTTAGCGGGAGCGCCGCGTACTTC.

The genes are TRBV5-4 and TRBJ2-1; the D is unclear. Trimming shortened V by 0 bases and J by 3 bases, and 10 bases separated the two germline ends. This CDR3 comprises 15 residues. Germline V gives CDR1 SGHNT, CDR2 YYREEE (reference sequence). CDR3 nucleotides: TGTGCCAGCAGCTTGGGAGCTAGTTACTACAATGAGCAGTTCTTC. Residues: CASSLGASYYNEQFF.

The chain links TRBV4-3 to TRBJ1-2; D gene uncertain. Between the trimmed V and J ends, which lost 3 bases and 6 bases, there was a span of 11 bases. The CDR3 loop spans 13 amino acids. Germline values: CDR1 LGHNA, CDR2 YSLEER. CDR3 in DNA: TGCGCCAGCAGCCATCTCGGGGAGAATGGCTACACCTTC. Translating it yields CASSHLGENGYTF.

J is TRBJ2-7 and V is TRBV27; 7 bases align to TRBD2. Germline V CDR1 and CDR2: MNHEY, SMNVEV (reference sequence). The CDR3 spans 14 residues. The J segment lost 6 bases and the V segment lost 3 bases, leaving 8 bases of the junction unmatched. The CDR3 DNA sequence: TGTGCCAGCAGTTTCGGGACTACCTCTACCGAGCAGTACTTC. Its protein product is CASSFGTTSTEQYF.

As DNA, the CDR3 is TGCGCCAGCAGCCCGCCGACAGGGGAAGGACGTCAGGCTGGCTACACCTTC. Amino acids: CASSPPTGEGRQAGYTF. This chain joins TRBV4-1 and TRBJ1-2, with 8 bases identical to TRBD1. The germline CDR1 and CDR2 sequences are MGHRA and YSYEKL. The CDR3 length is 17 residues. V lost 4 bases, J lost 7 bases, and 17 bases stayed unmatched.

This chain joins TRBV7-2 and TRBJ1-5; a possible D gene is TRBD1 (6 bases). Trimming stripped 5 bases from V and 11 bases from J, with 22 bases between. Germline lookup yields CDR1 SGHTA and CDR2 FQGNSA. The CDR3 loop spans 15 amino acids. The CDR3 sequence is CASSPTGQGRGAQHF. CDR3 sequence (DNA): TGTGCCAGCAGCCCAACCGGGCAGGGGCGGGGGGCCCAGCATTTT.

The chain is built from TRBV9 and TRBJ2-2, with 12 positions matching TRBD2. The CDR3 is 15 residues long. The V and J ends lost 3 bases and 4 bases, in that order; junction bases with no gene match: 1. Per the germline V gene, CDR1 is SGDLS and CDR2 is YYNGEE. CDR3 DNA: TGTGCCAGCAGCGGGGGACTAGCGGGCACCGGGGAGCTGTTTTTT. It encodes CASSGGLAGTGELFF.

V and J are TRBV29-1 and TRBJ1-1; TRBD1 aligns across 9 bases. After removal of 0 bases from V and 10 bases from J, the junction contained 3 bases not matched to a gene. The CDR3 loop spans 12 amino acids. In germline, CDR1 is SQVTM, CDR2 ANQGSEA. CDR3 protein: CSVEDPGQGAFF. The CDR3 bases are TGCAGCGTTGAAGACCCGGGACAGGGAGCTTTCTTT. The entire variable domain, with the rest obtained from reference TRBV29-1 and TRBJ1-1, is as follows: SAVISQKPSRDICQRGTSLTIQCQVDSQVTMMFWYRQQPGQSLTLIATANQGSEATYESGFVIDKFPISRPNLTFSTLTVSNMSPEDSSIYLCSVEDPGQGAFFGQGTRLTVV.

CDR3 region: CASSESRVAVQYF. The CDR3 nucleotides read TGCGCCAGCAGTGAGTCCAGGGTGGCGGTGCAGTACTTC. The genes are TRBV10-1 and TRBJ2-7, with D perhaps matching TRBD1 (5 bases). The germline V gene encodes CDR1 WNHNN and CDR2 SYGVQD (reference sequence). V was cut by 0 bases and J by 9 bases, with 12 bases left in between. CDR3 length: 13 residues.

The CDR3 nucleotides are TGTGCCAGCAGCCTTGGACTAGCGGTGAGCTCCTACAATGAGCAGTTCTTC. Amino acids: CASSLGLAVSSYNEQFF. This chain links TRBV6-2 or TRBV6-3 with TRBJ2-1; TRBD2 agrees at 10 bases. Germline trimming cut 6 bases from V and 0 bases from J; bases unmatched to any gene: 8. Germline CDR1 reads MNHEY; CDR2 reads SVGEGT. This CDR3 spans 17 amino acids.

This sequence joins TRBV11-2 and TRBJ2-2; 7 nucleotides match TRBD2. In germline, CDR1 is SGHAT, CDR2 FQNNGV. The length of the CDR3 is 16 residues. Trimming at V came to 1 base and at J to 5 bases, leaving 7 bases not matched to a gene. The CDR3 spells CASSLVLADETGELFF. CDR3 DNA sequence: TGTGCCAGCAGCTTAGTGCTAGCGGACGAAACCGGGGAGCTGTTTTTT. Based on the CDR3 plus reference TRBV11-2 and TRBJ2-2, the full variable domain is EAGVAQSPRYKIIEKRQSVAFWCNPISGHATLYWYQQILGQGPKLLIQFQNNGVVDDSQLPKDRFSAERLKGVDSTLKIQPAKLEDSAVYLCASSLVLADETGELFFGEGSRLTVL.

This chain joins TRBV7-9 and TRBJ2-7, with TRBD2 identical over 8 bases. The CDR3 covers 19 residues. Germline V lookup: CDR1 SEHNR, CDR2 FQNEAQ (reference sequence). J gave up 7 bases and V 3 bases, and 23 bases lay outside the gene matches. CDR3 in amino acids: CASSFIAGPLTGGRREQYF. In nucleotides, the CDR3 is TGTGCCAGCAGCTTTATTGCCGGACCTTTAACGGGAGGGAGGCGTGAGCAGTACTTC.

The rearrangement links TRBV30 to TRBJ2-7, with D perhaps matching TRBD2 (5 bases). The CDR3 runs 11 residues. Germline CDR1 GTSNPN, CDR2 SVGIG (reference sequence). The CDR3 loop is CASGENYEQYF. The CDR3 DNA reads TGTGCGTCCGGGGAGAACTACGAGCAGTACTTC.

V usage is TRBV15 and J usage is TRBJ2-5; weak D call: TRBD1 (5 bases). Per germline, CDR1 LNHNV and CDR2 YYDKDF (reference sequence). This CDR3 is 17 amino acids long. The ends were cut back, 3 bases at V and 1 base at J, with 18 bases in the middle. CDR3 amino acids: CATSSSLGQGVQETQYF. The CDR3 region has the DNA TGTGCCACCAGCAGCAGCTTAGGGCAGGGCGTCCAAGAGACCCAGTACTTC.

The chain couples TRBV28 to TRBJ1-2, with 7 bases that match TRBD1. The CDR3 is 14 residues long. V lost 5 bases, J lost 2 bases, and 5 bases stayed unmatched. Germline lookup yields CDR1 MDHEN and CDR2 SYDVKM. CDR3: CASSGLDRNYGYTF. CDR3 DNA: TGTGCCAGCAGTGGGTTGGACAGGAACTATGGCTACACCTTC.

The gene calls are TRBV6-5 and TRBJ2-7; 7 bases fit TRBD1. CDR1 and CDR2 from the germline V gene are MNHEY and SVGAGI. CDR3 length: 14 amino acids. The junction had 3 bases not matched to a gene; V was cut back by 4 bases and J by 0 bases. CDR3 amino acids: CASSFRDSSYEQYF. In DNA, the CDR3 is TGTGCCAGCAGTTTCCGGGACAGCTCCTACGAGCAGTACTTC.

CDR3 sequence: CSVNRGYEQYF. In nucleotides, the CDR3 is TGCAGTGTTAACAGGGGCTACGAGCAGTACTTC. V is TRBV20-1 and J is TRBJ2-7; 7 nucleotides match TRBD1. CDR3 size: 11 residues. Looked up from germline, CDR1 is DFQATT and CDR2 is SNEGSKA (reference sequence). V was pared by 7 bases and J by 3 bases, with 3 bases of the junction left unmatched.

This chain uses TRBV4-3 with TRBJ2-1, with D perhaps matching TRBD1 (5 bases). This CDR3 is 13 amino acids long. V was cut by 2 bases and J by 9 bases, with 11 bases left in between. Germline V gene lookup returns CDR1 LGHNA and CDR2 YSLEER. The chain's CDR3 is CASSQLGPGEQFF. Written as DNA, the CDR3 is TGCGCCAGCAGCCAACTGGGGCCGGGTGAGCAGTTCTTC.